The clone carrying this T cell receptor (beta chain) was recorded only once. These data originate in a study of blood T cell repertoires in COVID-19. From germline, CDR1 is LGHNA and CDR2 YNFKEQ. V lost 4 bases and J 5 bases, leaving 11 bases between the germline ends. This CDR3 contains 13 residues. The method was immunoSEQ multiplex PCR; TCRdb's version includes in-frame clones alone and lacks a portion of them. The table includes around 170,000 clones, 90% to 95% detected once. This receptor was taken from a man aged 50 or older with acute or convalescent COVID-19. The sequenced material came from peripheral blood. This chain uses TRBV4-2 with TRBJ2-5; D might be TRBD2 (6 bases). CDR3 sequence reads: CASSPGTLETQYF. CDR3 bases: TGTGCCAGCAGCCCTGGGACTCTGGAGACCCAGTACTTC.